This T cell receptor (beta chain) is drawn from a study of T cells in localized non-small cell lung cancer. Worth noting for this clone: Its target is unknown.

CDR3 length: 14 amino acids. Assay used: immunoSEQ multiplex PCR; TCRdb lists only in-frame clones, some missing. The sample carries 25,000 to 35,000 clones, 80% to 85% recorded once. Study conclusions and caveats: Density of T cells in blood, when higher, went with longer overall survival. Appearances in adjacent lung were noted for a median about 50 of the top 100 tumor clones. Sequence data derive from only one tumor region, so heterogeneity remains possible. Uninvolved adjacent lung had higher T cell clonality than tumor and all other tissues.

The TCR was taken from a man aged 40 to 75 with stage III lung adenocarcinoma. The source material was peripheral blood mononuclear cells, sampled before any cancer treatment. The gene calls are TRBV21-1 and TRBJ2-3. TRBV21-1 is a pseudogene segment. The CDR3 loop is CASSKRPGADTQYF. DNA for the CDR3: TGTGCCAGCAGCAAGAGGCCTGGGGCAGATACGCAGTATTTT.